The next 22 T cell receptor beta chains were all read from a single sample in a study of T-cell reconstitution after alpha-beta-depleted transplantation in children. Unique molecular identifiers were used in preparing the TCRbeta library. MiXCR was run by TCRdb on the PCR reads, yielding one entry per CDR3 protein. The table includes some 600,000 distinct CDR3 sequences, roughly 13% detected once. This specimen was PBMCs, mostly from graft donor cells, taken 360 days after TCRalphabeta/CD19-depleted stem cell transplant. The receptor set was obtained from a male patient younger than 18 who had a stem cell transplant for acute myeloid leukemia, so the T cells may come from the graft donor.

There are a few counts of this clonotype. The V gene is TRBV6-1, the J gene TRBJ2-5; D is ambiguous. Trimming left V 4 bases short and J 3 bases short, with 9 bases between. The CDR3 has 13 amino acids. CDR1 MNHNS and CDR2 SASEGT come from the germline V gene. Written as DNA, the CDR3 is TGTGCCAGCAGTGGCCCAGGAGAAGAGACCCAGTACTTC. As protein: CASSGPGEETQYF.

J is TRBJ2-5 and V is TRBV15, with no clear D. The CDR3 has 14 residues. Germline loops: CDR1 LNHNV, CDR2 YYDKDF (reference sequence). Trimming pared 0 bases from V and 4 bases from J, leaving 9 bases between. Here the CDR3 reads CATSRDILLETQYF. The CDR3 DNA sequence: TGTGCCACCAGCAGAGATATACTTTTAGAGACCCAGTACTTC.

In nucleotides, the CDR3 is TGTGCCAGCAGCCAAGTCGGCGGGGAAACGATCTATGGCTACACCTTC. As protein: CASSQVGGETIYGYTF. The chain carries TRBV3-1 and TRBJ1-2; no reliable D call. The germline CDR1 and CDR2 sequences are LGHDT and YNNKEL (reference sequence). Trimming took 1 base from V and 4 from J, leaving 16 bases between them. CDR3 size: 16 residues.

DNA of the CDR3: TGTGCCATCAGTGTTGGGGGAGTTCCCTACGAGCAGTACTTC. It codes for CAISVGGVPYEQYF. J is TRBJ2-7 and V is TRBV10-3, with D perhaps assigned TRBD1 or TRBD2 (5 bases each). The CDR3 length is 14 residues. Germline lookup yields CDR1 ENHRY and CDR2 SYGVKD. V dropped 4 bases and J dropped 2 bases, with 12 bases sitting between them.

The chain uses TRBV27 and TRBJ2-7; D could derive from TRBD1 or TRBD2 (5 bases each). CDR1 and CDR2 (germline): MNHEY, SMNVEV (reference sequence). V lost 6 bases and J lost 0, with 18 bases in between. This CDR3 comprises 16 residues. As DNA, the CDR3 is TGTGCCAGCAGGGCCCTTGGGGGTATTACCTCCTACGAGCAGTACTTC. Protein sequence: CASRALGGITSYEQYF.

This clonotype was seen many times. This chain connects TRBV29-1 to TRBJ2-1; no reliable D call. V was shortened by 2 bases and J by 5 bases, with 13 bases between the two germline ends. Germline CDR1 and CDR2: SQVTM and ANQGSEA. CDR3 length equals 14 residues. For the CDR3, the DNA is TGCAGCGTTGAATGGTATGATAGGAACAATGAGCAGTTCTTC. Its protein product is CSVEWYDRNNEQFF.

This clonotype came up a few times. This chain joins TRBV5-1 and TRBJ1-2; 7 bases agree with TRBD1. The ends lost 0 bases at V and 6 bases at J; junction bases unmatched: 2. The CDR3 is 13 amino acids. Germline values: CDR1 SGHRS, CDR2 YFSETQ. This chain's CDR3 is CASSLGGGNGYTF. DNA for the CDR3: TGCGCCAGCAGCTTGGGAGGGGGCAATGGCTACACCTTC.

The V call is TRBV6-2 or TRBV6-3, the J call TRBJ1-1; D might be TRBD1 (5 bases). The CDR3 length is 15 residues. Germline V CDR1 and CDR2: MNHEY, SVGEGT. Trimming left V 2 bases short and J 7 bases short, with 17 bases between. The CDR3 loop is CASSYGQGGYGEAFF. The CDR3 DNA reads TGTGCCAGCAGTTACGGGCAGGGAGGGTACGGTGAAGCTTTCTTT.

As to this clonotype: Since a much larger clone is just one base distant, this may be a read error. The chain combines TRBV7-2 with TRBJ2-2; 9 positions match TRBD1. The J segment lost 4 bases and the V segment lost 1 base, leaving 4 bases of the junction unmatched. Looked up from germline, CDR1 is SGHTA and CDR2 is FQGNSA. The CDR3 is 16 residues long. The CDR3 DNA sequence: TGTGCCAGCAGCTTAGTGGGGGACAGGGCCACCGGGGAGCTGTTTTTT. This sequence encodes CASSLVGDRATGELFF. The full variable domain, with the rest looked up from reference TRBV7-2 and TRBJ2-2, is GAGVSQSPSNKVTEKGKDVELRCDPISGHTALYWYRQSLGQGLEFLIYFQGNSAPDKSGLPSDRFSAERTGGSVSTLTIQRTQQEDSAVYLCASSLVGDRATGELFFGEGSRLTVL.

This clonotype was detected only a few times. The chain links TRBV4-3 to TRBJ2-7; maybe TRBD2 (5 bases). The CDR3 covers 18 residues. Germline-derived CDR1 and CDR2 are LGHNA and YSLEER. The germline V and J ends were trimmed by 0 bases and 1 base, with 19 bases remaining between them. CDR3 nucleotides: TGCGCCAGCAGCCAAGATCAGGAGGCGACTCAATGGTCCTACGAGCAGTACTTC. As protein: CASSQDQEATQWSYEQYF.

This rearrangement joins TRBV27 to TRBJ2-1; TRBD1 matches 7 bases. The germline V gene encodes CDR1 MNHEY and CDR2 SMNVEV (reference sequence). V shed 2 bases and J 0 bases; nucleotides not matched to a gene: 4. This CDR3 is built from 16 residues. The CDR3 region is CASSLAQGSSYNEQFF. The CDR3 region has the DNA TGTGCCAGCAGTTTAGCACAGGGGAGCTCCTACAATGAGCAGTTCTTC.

This chain joins TRBV18 and TRBJ2-7; 11 nucleotides align to TRBD1. The CDR3 sequence is 13 residues long. Germline V gene data show CDR1 as KGHSH and CDR2 as LQKENI. Trimming cost V 6 bases and J 5 bases; bases outside gene matches: 3. The CDR3 DNA sequence: TGTGCCAGCTCCGGACAGGGGGCGGACGAGCAGTACTTC. This encodes CASSGQGADEQYF.

V gene TRBV7-3 combines with J gene TRBJ2-6; TRBD1 matches at 7 bases. V was clipped by 4 bases and J by 4 bases; unmatched bases: 7. The CDR3 spans 16 residues. Germline loops: CDR1 SGHTA, CDR2 FQGTGA. CDR3 in amino acids: CASSSITGAGANVLTF. The CDR3 DNA reads TGTGCCAGCAGCTCAATTACAGGGGCAGGGGCCAACGTCCTGACTTTC. The full variable domain, its missing parts supplied by reference TRBV7-3 and TRBJ2-6, is GAGVSQTPSNKVTEKGKYVELRCDPISGHTALYWYRQSLGQGPEFLIYFQGTGAADDSGLPNDRFFAVRPEGSVSTLKIQRTERGDSAVYLCASSSITGAGANVLTFGAGSRLTVL.

The rearrangement joins TRBV28 to TRBJ2-7; D not resolved. CDR1 is MDHEN and CDR2 is SYDVKM in the germline V gene. Trimming left V 6 bases short and J 7 bases short, with 13 bases between. This CDR3 has 12 residues. This chain's CDR3 is CASRSPLGEQYF. CDR3 coding DNA: TGTGCCAGCAGATCCCCCCTGGGGGAGCAGTACTTC. Together with reference TRBV28 and TRBJ2-7, the CDR3 gives the full variable domain: DVKVTQSSRYLVKRTGEKVFLECVQDMDHENMFWYRQDPGLGLRLIYFSYDVKMKEKGDIPEGYSVSREKKERFSLILESASTNQTSMYLCASRSPLGEQYFGPGTRLTVT.

This clonotype was found many times. V is TRBV29-1 and J is TRBJ2-7, with 10 bases fitting TRBD1. Germline values: CDR1 SQVTM, CDR2 ANQGSEA. This CDR3 is 14 amino acids long. The trim removed 4 bases at V and 3 bases at J, leaving 6 bases unmatched. CDR3 nucleotides: TGCAGCGTTGGCCCCGGGGACAGGGGCTACGAGCAGTACTTC. Protein sequence: CSVGPGDRGYEQYF.

The chain joins TRBV28 to TRBJ1-2; D is perhaps TRBD1 (6 bases). Trimming shortened V by 7 bases and J by 5 bases, and 17 bases separated the two germline ends. The germline V gene has CDR1 MDHEN and CDR2 SYDVKM. CDR3 length equals 14 residues. The CDR3 coding sequence is TGTGCCAGCACCGAACAGGGATGGGGTTATGGCTACACCTTC. This encodes CASTEQGWGYGYTF.

In this sample, this clonotype turned up a few times. The chain recombines TRBV7-2 with TRBJ2-7; 7 bases are shared with TRBD2. CDR3 length: 16 residues. The V and J ends lost 1 base and 6 bases, in that order; junction bases with no gene match: 12. Germline CDR1 and CDR2: SGHTA and FQGNSA. In nucleotides, the CDR3 is TGTGCCAGCAGCTTAGGCGTGCTAGCGTGGGGGGGCGAGCAGTACTTC. Residues: CASSLGVLAWGGEQYF.

This clonotype has only a few counts. DNA of the CDR3: TGTGCCAGCAGTGTCAAATTTAGGTCCGCTAACTATGGCTACACCTTC. It is translated as CASSVKFRSANYGYTF. The chain carries TRBV28 and TRBJ1-2; no firm D call. The CDR3 consists of 16 residues. The V gene's germline CDR1 is MDHEN and CDR2 SYDVKM. Trimming took 5 bases from V and 0 from J, leaving 16 bases between them.

This chain connects TRBV25-1 to TRBJ1-1, with D uncertain. The CDR3 loop spans 13 amino acids. From germline, CDR1 is MGHDK and CDR2 SYGVNS. Between the trimmed V and J ends, which lost 0 bases and 5 bases, there was a span of 7 bases. The CDR3 reads CASSEYGWTEAFF. The CDR3 DNA follows: TGTGCCAGCAGTGAATATGGTTGGACTGAAGCTTTCTTT.

This sequence joins TRBV27 and TRBJ2-1; 7 nucleotides line up with TRBD2. The trim removed 5 bases at V and 12 bases at J, leaving 10 bases unmatched. In germline, CDR1 is MNHEY, CDR2 SMNVEV (reference sequence). The CDR3 has 13 amino acids. Written as DNA, the CDR3 is TGTGCCAGCAGTCCGTGGACTAGTTTTAGGCAGTTCTTC. This translates into CASSPWTSFRQFF.

This clonotype showed up many times. The rearrangement joins TRBV29-1 to TRBJ2-5, with 8 bases identical to TRBD1. The germline V gene encodes CDR1 SQVTM and CDR2 ANQGSEA. V lost 1 base to trimming and J lost 4 bases; unmatched junction nucleotides: 2. The length of the CDR3 is 13 residues. CDR3 coding DNA: TGCAGCGTTGAAGGCAGGGGGCCAGAGACCCAGTACTTC. This translates into CSVEGRGPETQYF. The variable domain in full, with the rest retrieved from reference TRBV29-1 and TRBJ2-5, is SAVISQKPSRDICQRGTSLTIQCQVDSQVTMMFWYRQQPGQSLTLIATANQGSEATYESGFVIDKFPISRPNLTFSTLTVSNMSPEDSSIYLCSVEGRGPETQYFGPGTRLLVL.

The gene calls are TRBV24-1 and TRBJ2-7, with 14 bases matching TRBD2. The CDR3 sequence is 19 residues long. The ends lost 5 bases at V and 5 bases at J; junction bases unmatched: 16. Germline V CDR1 and CDR2: KGHDR, SFDVKD. DNA for the CDR3: TGTGCCACCAGTGTCTCGACAGGGGGGACTAGCGGGAGCTCTCACGAGCAGTACTTC. Its protein is CATSVSTGGTSGSSHEQYF.